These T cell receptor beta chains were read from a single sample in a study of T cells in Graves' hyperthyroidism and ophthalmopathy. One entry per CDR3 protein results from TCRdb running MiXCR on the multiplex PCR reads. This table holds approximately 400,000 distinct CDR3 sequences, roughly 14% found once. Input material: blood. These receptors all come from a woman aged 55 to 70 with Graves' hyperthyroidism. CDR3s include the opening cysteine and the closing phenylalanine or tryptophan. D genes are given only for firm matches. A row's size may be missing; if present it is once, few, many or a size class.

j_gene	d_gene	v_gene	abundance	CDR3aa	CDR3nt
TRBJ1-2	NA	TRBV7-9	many	CASSLPGAVYGYTF	TGTGCCAGCAGCTTACCGGGCGCGGTATATGGCTACACCTTC
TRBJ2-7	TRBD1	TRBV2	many	CASSPDRGSVYEQYF	TGTGCCAGCAGCCCGGACAGGGGATCCGTCTACGAGCAGTACTTC
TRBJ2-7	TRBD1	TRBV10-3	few	CAIRPGQGSYEQYF	TGTGCCATCAGACCGGGACAGGGGTCCTACGAGCAGTACTTC
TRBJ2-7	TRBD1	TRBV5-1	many	CASSEPGQGAYEQYF	TGCGCCAGCAGCGAACCGGGACAGGGGGCCTACGAGCAGTACTTC
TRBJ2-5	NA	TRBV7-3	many	CASSLQGGQETQYF	TGTGCCAGCAGCTTACAGGGGGGTCAAGAGACCCAGTACTTC
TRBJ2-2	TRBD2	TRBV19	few	CASSTGLAGGTGELFF	TGTGCCAGTAGTACGGGACTAGCGGGAGGGACCGGGGAGCTGTTTTTT
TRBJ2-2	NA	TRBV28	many	CASMETVNTGELFF	TGTGCCAGCATGGAAACTGTGAACACCGGGGAGCTGTTTTTT
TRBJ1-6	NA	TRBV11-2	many	CASSLEPGYNSPLHF	TGTGCCAGCAGCTTAGAGCCAGGGTATAATTCACCCCTCCACTTT
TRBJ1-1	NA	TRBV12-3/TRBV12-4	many	CASSQARGTEAFF	TGTGCCAGCAGTCAGGCTAGGGGCACTGAAGCTTTCTTT
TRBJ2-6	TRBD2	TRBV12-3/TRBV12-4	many	CASNWGGSGANVLTF	TGTGCCAGCAACTGGGGGGGCTCTGGGGCCAACGTCCTGACTTTC
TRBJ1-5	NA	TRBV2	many	CASVREADQPQHF	TGTGCCAGCGTCCGGGAGGCGGATCAGCCCCAGCATTTT
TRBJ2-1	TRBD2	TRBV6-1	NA	CASSKGLATYNEQFF	TGTGCCAGCAGTAAGGGACTAGCGACTTACAATGAGCAGTTCTTC
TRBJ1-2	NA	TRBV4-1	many	CASSQPIKTDRYGYTF	TGCGCCAGCAGCCAACCGATAAAGACAGATCGGTATGGCTACACCTTC
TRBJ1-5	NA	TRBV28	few	CASSPTGGVGQPQHF	TGTGCCAGCAGCCCAACAGGAGGGGTCGGTCAGCCCCAGCATTTT
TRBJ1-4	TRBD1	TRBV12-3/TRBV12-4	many	CASSLGDRDEKLFF	TGTGCCAGCAGTTTAGGGGACAGGGATGAAAAACTGTTTTTT
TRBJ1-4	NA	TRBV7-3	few	CASSLTGRGNEKLFF	TGTGCCAGCAGCTTAACGGGCAGGGGTAATGAAAAACTGTTTTTT
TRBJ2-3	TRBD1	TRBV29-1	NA	CSVIRTGGGTDTQYF	TGCAGCGTGATAAGGACAGGGGGCGGAACAGATACGCAGTATTTT
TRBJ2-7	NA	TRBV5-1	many	CASSFSPSSYEQYF	TGCGCCAGCAGCTTCTCTCCAAGCTCCTACGAGCAGTACTTC
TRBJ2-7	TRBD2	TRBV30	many	CAWSVISGSWEQYF	TGTGCCTGGAGTGTTATTAGCGGGAGCTGGGAGCAGTACTTC
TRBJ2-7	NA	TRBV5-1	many	CASSLEGGPYEQYF	TGCGCCAGCAGCCTGGAGGGGGGGCCTTACGAGCAGTACTTC
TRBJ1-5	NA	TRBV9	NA	CASSVEGFVNQPQHF	TGTGCCAGCAGCGTAGAAGGGTTTGTAAATCAGCCCCAGCATTTT
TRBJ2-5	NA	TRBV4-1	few	CASSQTLTVQETQYF	TGCGCCAGCAGCCAAACATTGACAGTCCAAGAGACCCAGTACTTC
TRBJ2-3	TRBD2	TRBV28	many	CASGPSGGTDTQYF	TGTGCCAGCGGACCTAGCGGGGGGACAGATACGCAGTATTTT
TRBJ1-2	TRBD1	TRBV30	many	CAWSPGQGGYGYTF	TGTGCCTGGAGTCCGGGACAGGGGGGATATGGCTACACCTTC
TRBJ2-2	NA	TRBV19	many	CASSWWDTGELFF	TGTGCCAGTAGTTGGTGGGACACCGGGGAGCTGTTTTTT
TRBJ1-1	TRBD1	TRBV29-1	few	CSAWGQGDTEAFF	TGCAGCGCTTGGGGACAGGGGGACACTGAAGCTTTCTTT
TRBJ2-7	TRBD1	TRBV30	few	CAWKQGAGHYEQYF	TGTGCCTGGAAGCAGGGGGCGGGGCACTACGAGCAGTACTTC
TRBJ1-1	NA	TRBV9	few	CASSVGRGAGAEAFF	TGTGCCAGCAGCGTAGGTAGAGGGGCTGGGGCTGAAGCTTTCTTT